Listed below are T cell receptor beta chains from one sample, sequenced in a study of a mutant IDH1 vaccine in newly diagnosed glioma. The method was immunoSEQ multiplex PCR; TCRdb's version includes in-frame clones alone and lacks a portion of them. In the table there are 110,000 or so clones, roughly nine tenths of which are singletons. These receptors have no identified antigens. The sample was PBMCs, taken from a glioma patient whose treatment included an IDH1 peptide vaccine. The receptor set was obtained from a woman aged 45-65 years with glioma. The CDR3 runs from the conserved cysteine through the conserved F or W. The order of the fields is J gene, D gene, clone size, V gene, CDR3 protein, CDR3 DNA. A D gene is named only where the DNA matches it firmly. Rows may omit the clone size; those that give it use once, few, many or a size class.

TRBJ2-3 | TRBD2 | - | TRBV5-1 | CASRLADSTDTQYF | TGCGCCAGCAGACTAGCGGATAGCACAGATACGCAGTATTTT
TRBJ2-2 | - | - | TRBV30 | CAWSGEPGELFF | TGTGCCTGGAGTGGGGAGCCCGGGGAGCTGTTTTTT
TRBJ2-1 | TRBD2 | - | TRBV28 | CASSLSGSVNEQFF | TGTGCCAGCAGCCTTAGCGGGAGTGTAAATGAGCAGTTCTTC
TRBJ2-1 | - | - | TRBV10-2 | CASSRTGTGLNEQFF | TGCGCCAGCAGTCGGACCGGGACTGGCCTCAATGAGCAGTTCTTC
TRBJ2-2 | - | - | TRBV5-1 | CASRDTGELFF | TGCGCCAGCAGGGACACCGGGGAGCTGTTTTTT
TRBJ1-2 | - | - | TRBV19 | CASTVHEVYGYTF | TGTGCCAGTACCGTGCACGAGGTTTATGGCTACACCTTC
TRBJ1-2 | - | - | TRBV11-2 | CASSLEYSAYYGYTF | TGTGCCAGCAGCTTAGAGTACAGCGCTTACTATGGCTACACCTTC
TRBJ2-1 | TRBD2 | - | TRBV5-1 | CASSASTSGRGDEQFF | TGCGCCAGCAGCGCCTCGACTAGCGGGAGGGGGGATGAGCAGTTCTTC
TRBJ2-3 | - | - | TRBV5-1 | CASSLDVPGPDTQYF | TGCGCCAGCAGCTTGGACGTTCCGGGGCCAGATACGCAGTATTTT
TRBJ2-1 | TRBD2 | - | TRBV5-1 | CASSLGGSTYNEQFF | TGCGCCAGCAGCTTGGGCGGGAGTACCTACAATGAGCAGTTCTTC
TRBJ2-1 | TRBD1 | - | TRBV19 | CASSPGTGALRSYNEQFF | TGTGCCAGTAGTCCCGGGACAGGGGCTCTCCGCTCCTACAATGAGCAGTTCTTC
TRBJ2-7 | - | once | TRBV19 | CASRGGDGSGEQYF | TGTGCCAGTAGGGGCGGGGACGGTTCAGGAGAGCAGTACTTC
TRBJ2-3 | - | - | TRBV15 | CATSRLGTSTDTQYF | TGTGCCACCAGCAGACTGGGAACTAGCACAGATACGCAGTATTTT
TRBJ1-1 | - | - | TRBV6-5 | CASSPSDGRGTEAFF | TGTGCCAGCAGTCCGTCCGATGGAAGGGGGACTGAAGCTTTCTTT
TRBJ2-3 | - | - | TRBV28 | CASSLDTSTDTQYF | TGTGCCAGCAGCCTAGACACAAGCACAGATACGCAGTATTTT
TRBJ2-7 | TRBD1 | - | TRBV2 | CASSRTGPSYEQYF | TGTGCCAGCAGCCGGACAGGGCCCTCCTACGAGCAGTACTTC
TRBJ2-7 | TRBD2 | - | TRBV11-2 | CASSLDLGLAGNYEQYF | TGTGCCAGCAGCTTAGATTTGGGACTAGCGGGGAACTACGAGCAGTACTTC
TRBJ2-1 | TRBD2 | - | TRBV30 | CAFKSGRSDEQFF | TGTGCCTTCAAAAGCGGGAGAAGTGATGAGCAGTTCTTC
TRBJ2-3 | - | once | TRBV27 | CASSLSMTRNTDTQYF | TGTGCCAGCAGTTTAAGTATGACAAGGAACACAGATACGCAGTATTTT
TRBJ1-1 | - | few | TRBV30 | CAWSEPTQLKGYPAFF | TGTGCCTGGAGTGAACCGACCCAGTTGAAGGGTTACCCAGCTTTCTTT
TRBJ2-5 | - | - | TRBV6-5 | CASSYDPGGETQYF | TGTGCCAGCAGTTACGACCCGGGCGGGGAGACCCAGTACTTC
TRBJ2-7 | TRBD1 | - | TRBV6-5 | CASSKDRVEQYF | TGTGCCAGCAGTAAGGACAGGGTAGAGCAGTACTTC
TRBJ1-1 | - | once | TRBV15 | CATSRGRMNTEAFF | TGTGCCACCAGCAGAGGAAGGATGAACACTGAAGCTTTCTTT
TRBJ1-4 | TRBD1 | - | TRBV30 | CAWRLRGPGEKLFF | TGTGCCTGGAGGCTCAGGGGGCCCGGGGAAAAACTGTTTTTT
TRBJ2-1 | TRBD2 | once | TRBV6-4 | CASSPTSGNEQFF | TGTGCCAGTTCCCCGACTAGCGGGAACGAGCAGTTCTTC
TRBJ2-7 | TRBD2 | - | TRBV27 | CASGHRAGNEQYF | TGTGCCAGCGGCCACCGAGCGGGAAACGAGCAGTACTTC
TRBJ2-3 | - | - | TRBV30 | CAWSVDRTVDTQYF | TGTGCCTGGAGTGTAGACAGGACGGTGGATACGCAGTATTTT
TRBJ1-3 | - | - | TRBV30 | CAWSFYGNTIYF | TGTGCCTGGAGTTTTTATGGAAACACCATATATTTT
TRBJ2-3 | - | - | TRBV6-4 | CASSEQGGSTDTQYF | TGTGCCAGCAGTGAACAAGGAGGGAGCACAGATACGCAGTATTTT
TRBJ1-1 | - | - | TRBV7-9 | CASSQWTGRTEAFF | TGTGCCAGCAGCCAATGGACGGGTCGGACTGAAGCTTTCTTT
TRBJ2-5 | - | - | TRBV15 | CATSRAPAAGETQYF | TGTGCCACCAGCAGAGCCCCGGCGGCAGGAGAGACCCAGTACTTC
TRBJ1-2 | TRBD1 | - | TRBV6-5 | CASSWTGNGYTF | TGTGCCAGCAGTTGGACAGGGAATGGCTACACCTTC
TRBJ1-6 | - | - | TRBV25-1 | CASSQVDGPVNSPLHF | TGTGCCAGCAGTCAAGTCGACGGCCCGGTGAATTCACCCCTCCACTTT
TRBJ1-5 | - | - | TRBV7-9 | CASSPEGNQPQHF | TGTGCCAGCAGCCCCGAGGGGAATCAGCCCCAGCATTTT
TRBJ2-1 | - | - | TRBV27 | CASSPSRGFNEQFF | TGTGCCAGCAGTCCTTCCCGGGGCTTCAATGAGCAGTTCTTC
TRBJ2-1 | - | - | TRBV4-1 | CASTEGGNNEQFF | TGCGCCAGCACGGAAGGGGGAAACAATGAGCAGTTCTTC
TRBJ1-4 | - | - | TRBV6-5 | CASGGAGRQKLFF | TGTGCCAGCGGGGGGGCAGGGAGGCAAAAACTGTTTTTT
TRBJ2-7 | TRBD1 | - | TRBV11-3 | CASSFLPRDRGPTYEQYF | TGTGCCAGCAGCTTCTTACCTAGGGACAGGGGCCCAACCTACGAGCAGTACTTC
TRBJ2-1 | - | - | TRBV10-1 | CASSEAGVAAPGDEQFF | TGCGCCAGCAGTGAGGCAGGGGTAGCAGCCCCTGGGGATGAGCAGTTCTTC
TRBJ2-7 | - | few | TRBV18 | CASSPAYEQYF | TGTGCCAGCTCCCCCGCCTACGAGCAGTACTTC
TRBJ2-5 | TRBD2 | - | TRBV19 | CASSIVRGLAAKSETQYF | TGTGCCAGTAGTATAGTCCGCGGACTAGCGGCAAAATCAGAGACCCAGTACTTC
TRBJ2-2 | - | - | TRBV5-1 | CASSSPSRGTGELFF | TGCGCCAGCAGCTCCCCTTCCAGGGGCACCGGGGAGCTGTTTTTT
TRBJ2-3 | - | - | TRBV19 | CASSTHLAPSTDTQYF | TGTGCCAGTAGTACACACCTAGCGCCTAGCACAGATACGCAGTATTTT
TRBJ2-7 | - | - | TRBV27 | CASSLGWSSYEQYF | TGTGCCAGCAGTTTAGGTTGGAGCTCCTACGAGCAGTACTTC